Below, 14 T cell receptor beta chains from the same sample are listed, as sequenced in a study of Tregs in tolerant kidney transplant recipients. Clones were read by immunoSEQ multiplex PCR, and TCRdb kept only the in-frame ones, dropping some. The data show fewer than 95,000 clones, more than 85% seen once. Related graft donors supplied nonmyeloablative bone marrow transplants, and mixed chimerism was transient. Source: CD4+ T cells from blood (PBMCs), taken 12 months after the transplant. Receptors originate from a human patient who received a combined kidney and bone marrow transplant. Some T cells may originate from the graft donor.

The rearrangement uses TRBV18 and TRBJ2-2; D remains unclear. Deletions cut 0 bases from V and 0 bases from J, with 2 bases between. This CDR3 is 14 amino acids long. The germline V gene has CDR1 KGHSH and CDR2 LQKENI. As DNA, the CDR3 is TGTGCCAGCTCACCACCCTCGAACACCGGGGAGCTGTTTTTT. Its translation is CASSPPSNTGELFF. Supplemented by reference TRBV18 and TRBJ2-2, the full variable domain reads NAGVMQNPRHLVRRRGQEARLRCSPMKGHSHVYWYRQLPEEGLKFMVYLQKENIIDESGMPKERFSAEFPKEGPSILRIQQVVRGDSAAYFCASSPPSNTGELFFGEGSRLTVL.

The V call is TRBV5-1, the J call TRBJ1-1; D is perhaps TRBD1 (5 bases). The CDR3 spans 14 residues. V lost 0 bases and J 2 bases, leaving 8 bases between the germline ends. Germline CDR1 SGHRS, CDR2 YFSETQ. The CDR3 here is CASSLGQPNTEAFF. For the CDR3, the DNA is TGCGCCAGCAGCTTGGGACAGCCTAACACTGAAGCTTTCTTT.

This chain connects TRBV4-1 to TRBJ2-7; TRBD2 matches at 7 bases. Per the germline V gene, CDR1 is MGHRA and CDR2 is YSYEKL. The V and J ends lost 4 bases and 3 bases, in that order; junction bases with no gene match: 6. The CDR3 runs 14 residues. The CDR3 bases are TGCGCCAGCAGCCGGGGAGGGAAAGACTACGAGCAGTACTTC. This codes for CASSRGGKDYEQYF.

The chain couples TRBV5-1 to TRBJ2-5; a weak D match, TRBD2 (6 bases). From germline, CDR1 is SGHRS and CDR2 YFSETQ. Trimming cost V 4 bases and J 3 bases, with 16 bases left between them. This CDR3 contains 15 residues. The CDR3 DNA sequence: TGCGCCAGCAGCAGGGGACTCCCCCAAAAAGAGACCCAGTACTTC. Translating it yields CASSRGLPQKETQYF.

The chain recombines TRBV27 with TRBJ2-7; 8 bases agree with TRBD1. The length of the CDR3 is 16 residues. The junction had 9 bases not matched to a gene; V was cut back by 3 bases and J by 2 bases. Germline V lookup: CDR1 MNHEY, CDR2 SMNVEV (reference sequence). Here the CDR3 reads CASSFQGATPPYEQYF. The CDR3 bases are TGTGCCAGCAGTTTCCAGGGGGCCACACCCCCCTACGAGCAGTACTTC.

The rearrangement uses TRBV5-4 and TRBJ1-2; 12 positions match TRBD1. Germline CDR1 SGHNT, CDR2 YYREEE (reference sequence). Germline trimming cut 3 bases from V and 2 bases from J; bases unmatched to any gene: 8. There are 17 residues in the CDR3. The CDR3 DNA is TGTGCCAGCAGCTCGGGACAGGGGGCCCCATTAAACTATGGCTACACCTTC. Its translation: CASSSGQGAPLNYGYTF.

This sequence joins TRBV6-5 and TRBJ1-2; D is uncertain. The CDR3 consists of 15 residues. The germline CDR1 and CDR2 sequences are MNHEY and SVGAGI. Trimming cost V 5 bases and J 1 base, with 14 bases left between them. The CDR3 DNA sequence: TGTGCCAGCAGTCAAGGGTACCGGGGTAACTATGGCTACACCTTC. Its protein product is CASSQGYRGNYGYTF.

The chain combines TRBV19 with TRBJ2-6, with D tentatively TRBD1 (5 bases). Trimming left V 2 bases short and J 2 bases short, with 7 bases between. CDR1 LNHDA and CDR2 SQIVND come from the germline V gene (reference sequence). The CDR3 runs 15 residues. The chain's CDR3 is CASSIQGAGANVLTF. The CDR3 DNA is TGTGCCAGTAGTATACAGGGTGCTGGGGCCAACGTCCTGACTTTC.

The chain couples TRBV7-2 to TRBJ1-4; D may be TRBD1 (5 bases). There are 16 residues in the CDR3. Trimming left V 1 base short and J 7 bases short, with 16 bases between. Germline loops: CDR1 SGHTA, CDR2 FQGNSA. The CDR3 sequence is CASSLDPPSQGEKLFF. The CDR3 DNA is TGTGCCAGCAGCTTAGACCCCCCCAGTCAGGGTGAAAAACTGTTTTTT.

This clone was observed a handful of times. This chain uses TRBV5-1 with TRBJ1-4; tentative D call: TRBD1 (6 bases). Deletions cut 4 bases from V and 8 bases from J, with 12 bases between. The CDR3 covers 13 residues. CDR1 and CDR2 from the germline V gene are SGHRS and YFSETQ. Here the CDR3 DNA reads TGCGCCAGCAGCCACAGGGACCGGGAAAAACTGTTTTTT. It encodes CASSHRDREKLFF.

Only one count was recorded for this clone. The chain is built from TRBV27 and TRBJ2-7; 10 bases match TRBD1. From germline, CDR1 is MNHEY and CDR2 SMNVEV (reference sequence). The ends lost 3 bases at V and 1 base at J; junction bases unmatched: 12. There are 18 residues in the CDR3. CDR3 residues: CASSFGGQGLRFSYEQYF. CDR3 DNA sequence: TGTGCCAGCAGTTTCGGGGGACAGGGGCTACGCTTTTCCTACGAGCAGTACTTC.

The chain links TRBV27 to TRBJ1-5; 10 nucleotides agree with TRBD1. Germline V gene lookup returns CDR1 MNHEY and CDR2 SMNVEV (reference sequence). CDR3 length: 16 residues. With V trimmed by 6 bases and J by 6 bases, 11 bases remained unmatched. CDR3 DNA: TGTGCCAGCAGAGGGACAGGGGATGTTTTAGGTCAGCCCCAGCATTTT. Protein product: CASRGTGDVLGQPQHF.

This chain uses TRBV5-1 with TRBJ2-3; 7 bases fit TRBD2. The length of the CDR3 is 14 residues. V gave up 0 bases and J gave up 5 bases; unmatched junction bases: 3. CDR1 and CDR2 (germline): SGHRS, YFSETQ. The CDR3 loop is CASSLGGEGDTQYF. In nucleotides, the CDR3 is TGCGCCAGCAGCTTGGGAGGGGAGGGAGATACGCAGTATTTT.

V gene TRBV7-9 combines with J gene TRBJ2-3; TRBD2 matches at 11 bases. The ends lost 1 base at V and 0 bases at J; junction bases unmatched: 3. Germline V CDR1 and CDR2: SEHNR, FQNEAQ (reference sequence). This CDR3 is built from 17 residues. The CDR3 region has the DNA TGTGCCAGCAGCTTAGGACTAGCGGGACCTAGCACAGATACGCAGTATTTT. Protein product: CASSLGLAGPSTDTQYF.